The 29 T cell receptor beta chains given below trace back to one sample, sequenced in a study of T cell changes during pregnancy in multiple sclerosis. Data came from immunoSEQ multiplex PCR; TCRdb stores just in-frame clones and leaves some out. The sample records over 45,000 clones, about 90% being singletons. The sample in question was CD4+ T cells from peripheral blood mononuclear cells, obtained in the second trimester of pregnancy. These receptors originate from a female donor with multiple sclerosis, enrolled in a pregnancy study.

The chain joins TRBV9 to TRBJ2-2; 8 bases are shared with TRBD2. The CDR3 contains 15 residues. The V gene end was trimmed by 4 bases and the J gene end by 5 bases; junction bases not matched to a gene: 7. The germline V gene encodes CDR1 SGDLS and CDR2 YYNGEE. The DNA of the CDR3 is TGTGCCAGCAGCTCTCACGGGAGGGGGACCGGGGAGCTGTTTTTT. This codes for CASSSHGRGTGELFF.

The chain employs TRBV6-1 and TRBJ1-2; 7 positions match TRBD1. CDR1 and CDR2 (germline): MNHNS, SASEGT. The V segment lost 2 bases and the J segment 2 bases; nucleotides outside the gene matches: 14. The CDR3 has 18 residues. The CDR3 here is CASSERGTASGANYGYTF. The DNA for the CDR3 is TGTGCCAGCAGTGAACGGGGGACAGCCTCGGGGGCAAACTATGGCTACACCTTC.

This clone was seen a single time. V usage is TRBV5-1 and J usage is TRBJ2-1; 8 bases agree with TRBD2. CDR1 and CDR2 (germline): SGHRS, YFSETQ. This CDR3 is built from 12 residues. V trimming: 4 bases; J trimming: 7 bases; junction bases outside the gene matches: 1. The CDR3 DNA follows: TGCGCCAGCAGCCCGGGGGGGAATGAGCAGTTCTTC. Protein sequence: CASSPGGNEQFF.

The rearrangement links TRBV2 to TRBJ2-1; 13 bases are shared with TRBD2. Germline V gives CDR1 SNHLY, CDR2 FYNNEI. The CDR3 runs 14 residues. Losses at the gene ends were 5 bases for V and 12 bases for J; bases not matched to a gene: 7. The CDR3, as DNA: TGTGCCAGCAGTTGGACTAGCGGGAGCGTTGGGCAGTTCTTC. Encoded protein: CASSWTSGSVGQFF.

The chain has TRBV4-2 and TRBJ2-1, with D possibly matching TRBD2 (6 bases). V gave up 1 base and J gave up 7 bases, with 20 bases separating them. Germline CDR1 LGHNA, CDR2 YNFKEQ. The CDR3 is made up of 17 amino acids. As DNA, the CDR3 is TGTGCCAGCAGCCAAGCGGCAGGAGTAGCGGAACTTAATGAGCAGTTCTTC. This translates into CASSQAAGVAELNEQFF.

The V and J genes are TRBV6-5 and TRBJ2-1; 8 bases align to TRBD2. CDR1 is MNHEY and CDR2 is SVGAGI in the germline V gene. The CDR3 totals 16 residues. The V gene end was trimmed by 0 bases and the J gene end by 8 bases; junction bases not matched to a gene: 9. The CDR3 loop reads CASSYSWSGSTYEQFF. Written as DNA, the CDR3 is TGTGCCAGCAGTTACTCGTGGAGCGGGAGTACGTATGAGCAGTTCTTC.

This chain joins TRBV5-4 and TRBJ2-1; TRBD2 aligns across 10 bases. J lost 4 bases, V lost 0 bases, and 7 bases had no gene match. Germline CDR1 is SGHNT and CDR2 is YYREEE (reference sequence). The CDR3 sequence is 17 residues long. The CDR3 DNA is TGTGCCAGCAGCTTGGAACTAGGGACTAGCGCGTACAATGAGCAGTTCTTC. Protein sequence: CASSLELGTSAYNEQFF.

The chain uses TRBV7-9 and TRBJ2-2; TRBD2 agrees at 8 bases. Trimming removed 5 bases from V and 0 bases from J; junction bases left unmatched: 8. This CDR3 contains 17 residues. From germline, CDR1 is SEHNR and CDR2 FQNEAQ (reference sequence). The CDR3 DNA follows: TGTGCCAGCAGCAAGACGGGGGGGTCCCCGAACACCGGGGAGCTGTTTTTT. Its translation is CASSKTGGSPNTGELFF.

The V gene is TRBV5-8, the J gene TRBJ2-5, with D unclear. The V end was cut by 1 base, the J end by 5 bases, with 9 bases between. The CDR3 spans 13 residues. CDR1 and CDR2 from the germline V gene are SGHTS and YDEGEE. The CDR3 protein is CASSLSGWETQYF. As DNA, the CDR3 is TGTGCCAGCAGCTTGTCTGGCTGGGAGACCCAGTACTTC. Filled out from reference TRBV5-8 and TRBJ2-5, the complete variable domain reads EAGVTQSPTHLIKTRGQQATLRCSPISGHTSVYWYQQALGLGLQFLLWYDEGEERNRGNFPPRFSGRQFPNYSSELNVNALELEDSALYLCASSLSGWETQYFGPGTRLLVL.

This clone was seen once. The chain carries TRBV5-4 and TRBJ2-5; perhaps TRBD2 as D (5 bases). Germline-derived CDR1 and CDR2 are SGHNT and YYREEE (reference sequence). Trimming took 0 bases from V and 7 from J, leaving 13 bases between them. The CDR3 extends over 14 amino acids. CDR3 residues: CASSLGGARGTQYF. The CDR3 nucleotides read TGTGCCAGCAGCTTGGGCGGCGCCCGGGGGACCCAGTACTTC.

The genes are TRBV28 and TRBJ2-7; TRBD1 matches 8 bases. The CDR3 sequence is 15 residues long. V trimming: 6 bases; J trimming: 3 bases; junction bases outside the gene matches: 10. Germline CDR1 MDHEN, CDR2 SYDVKM. DNA for the CDR3: TGTGCCAGCAGGGGAGCCGGGACAGGAAGCTACGAGCAGTACTTC. Its protein product is CASRGAGTGSYEQYF.

This clone was observed once. The chain joins TRBV27 to TRBJ1-6; TRBD1 might be the D (5 bases). Germline CDR1 MNHEY, CDR2 SMNVEV (reference sequence). CDR3 size: 17 residues. Trimming cost V 3 bases and J 10 bases, with 22 bases left between them. In DNA form, the CDR3 reads TGTGCCAGCAGTTTTTCAAGGCCAGGGAAAGAGAACTCACCCCTCCACTTT. Translating it yields CASSFSRPGKENSPLHF.

The chain couples TRBV28 to TRBJ1-2, with D possibly TRBD1 on 6 matching bases. This CDR3 has 14 residues. The germline gives CDR1 MDHEN, CDR2 SYDVKM. Trimming shortened V by 3 bases and J by 1 base, and 9 bases separated the two germline ends. As DNA, the CDR3 is TGTGCCAGCAGTTTGACAGGCTTTAACTATGGCTACACCTTC. It is translated as CASSLTGFNYGYTF.

This clone was found once. The chain has TRBV30 and TRBJ2-1; a weak D match, TRBD2 (6 bases). The CDR3 loop spans 14 amino acids. The germline gives CDR1 GTSNPN, CDR2 SVGIG (reference sequence). The V end was cut by 5 bases, the J end by 2 bases, with 13 bases between. The CDR3 DNA reads TGTGCCTGGGAACGGGAGCTCGCCTACAATGAGCAGTTCTTC. Protein sequence: CAWERELAYNEQFF.

The V call is TRBV5-1, the J call TRBJ2-5, with D perhaps TRBD2 (6 bases). The CDR3 loop spans 14 amino acids. The V end was cut by 0 bases, the J end by 5 bases, with 11 bases between. Germline CDR1 and CDR2: SGHRS and YFSETQ. The CDR3 bases are TGCGCCAGCAGCTTGGCGGCTAGCGTCGAGACCCAGTACTTC. Translation: CASSLAASVETQYF.

This chain joins TRBV28 and TRBJ2-1; the match to TRBD2 covers 8 bases. Germline CDR1 is MDHEN and CDR2 is SYDVKM. This CDR3 has 14 amino acids. Losses at the gene ends were 4 bases for V and 6 bases for J; bases not matched to a gene: 5. Here the CDR3 DNA reads TGTGCCAGCAGTTCAGCGGGAGCATTCAATGAGCAGTTCTTC. It translates to CASSSAGAFNEQFF. The complete variable domain, with remaining parts taken from reference TRBV28 and TRBJ2-1, reads DVKVTQSSRYLVKRTGEKVFLECVQDMDHENMFWYRQDPGLGLRLIYFSYDVKMKEKGDIPEGYSVSREKKERFSLILESASTNQTSMYLCASSSAGAFNEQFFGPGTRLTVL.

This chain uses TRBV23-1 with TRBJ2-7; the match to TRBD2 covers 11 bases. TRBV23-1 is given ORF status, its function remaining uncertain. The CDR3 spans 16 residues. The V and J ends lost 4 bases and 3 bases, in that order; junction bases with no gene match: 8. As DNA, the CDR3 is TGCGCCAGCAGTCCTCCGGGACTAGCGGAGGACTACGAGCAGTACTTC. The encoded protein is CASSPPGLAEDYEQYF.

The CDR3 region is CASSPSRDEQFF. Written as DNA, the CDR3 is TGTGCCAGCAGTCCATCTCGAGATGAGCAGTTCTTC. The genes are TRBV27 and TRBJ2-1; D uncertain. The CDR3 totals 12 residues. From germline, CDR1 is MNHEY and CDR2 SMNVEV (reference sequence). V shed 5 bases and J shed 8 bases, with 10 bases lying between them.

The chain combines TRBV27 with TRBJ1-4, with 9 positions matching TRBD1. The CDR3 extends over 15 amino acids. The junction had 10 bases not matched to a gene; V was cut back by 6 bases and J by 8 bases. The germline V gene has CDR1 MNHEY and CDR2 SMNVEV (reference sequence). CDR3 region: CASSRGGQGSEKLFF. Written as DNA, the CDR3 is TGTGCCAGCAGCCGAGGGGGACAGGGTTCCGAAAAACTGTTTTTT.

V gene TRBV5-1 combines with J gene TRBJ2-2; 8 positions agree with TRBD2. This CDR3 is built from 15 residues. Germline CDR1 and CDR2: SGHRS and YFSETQ. Trimming removed 5 bases from V and 8 bases from J; junction bases left unmatched: 11. The CDR3 nucleotides are TGCGCCAGCAGTCTGACGGCGGGAGGCCCGGGGGAGCTGTTTTTT. Protein product: CASSLTAGGPGELFF.

This chain uses TRBV18 with TRBJ2-3; no clear D. The CDR3 contains 14 residues. Per the germline V gene, CDR1 is KGHSH and CDR2 is LQKENI. The germline V and J ends were trimmed by 4 bases and 0 bases, with 8 bases remaining between them. CDR3 nucleotide sequence: TGTGCCAGCTCACTGGCAAAGAGCACAGATACGCAGTATTTT. Amino acid sequence: CASSLAKSTDTQYF.

The chain carries TRBV6-5 and TRBJ2-7, with D unresolved. Trimming stripped 0 bases from V and 0 bases from J, with 6 bases between. The CDR3 sequence is 14 residues long. The V gene's germline CDR1 is MNHEY and CDR2 SVGAGI. CDR3 region: CASSYSFGSYEQYF. DNA for the CDR3: TGTGCCAGCAGTTACTCGTTCGGCTCCTACGAGCAGTACTTC.

This clone was observed a single time. The chain joins TRBV30 to TRBJ1-2, with TRBD1 identical over 8 bases. The CDR3 is 14 amino acids. Germline CDR1 reads GTSNPN; CDR2 reads SVGIG (reference sequence). Losses at the gene ends were 4 bases for V and 8 bases for J; bases not matched to a gene: 12. The CDR3 coding sequence is TGTGCCTGGACCAACTACGACAGGGGAGGAGGCTACACCTTC. This encodes CAWTNYDRGGGYTF.

The J gene is TRBJ2-3, the V gene TRBV30; 7 bases line up with TRBD1. The germline V gene has CDR1 GTSNPN and CDR2 SVGIG (reference sequence). The length of the CDR3 is 15 residues. V was clipped by 0 bases and J by 0 bases; unmatched bases: 3. The CDR3 sequence: CAWSVEGASTDTQYF. The CDR3 DNA reads TGTGCCTGGAGTGTAGAGGGGGCGAGCACAGATACGCAGTATTTT.

This sequence joins TRBV28 and TRBJ2-1; a weak D match, TRBD2 (6 bases). Germline lookup yields CDR1 MDHEN and CDR2 SYDVKM. This CDR3 has 13 residues. V was pared by 6 bases and J by 7 bases, with 13 bases between. The CDR3 sequence: CASRDPGRNEQFF. The CDR3 nucleotides read TGTGCCAGCAGGGATCCGGGGAGGAATGAGCAGTTCTTC.

The chain employs TRBV27 and TRBJ1-2; tentative D call: TRBD1 (5 bases). The CDR3 is 15 amino acids. Germline CDR1 reads MNHEY; CDR2 reads SMNVEV (reference sequence). Trimming cost V 4 bases and J 4 bases, with 16 bases left between them. This CDR3 reads CASSSHSTVPYGYTF. CDR3 bases: TGTGCCAGCAGTTCCCACTCGACAGTCCCCTATGGCTACACCTTC.

The chain couples TRBV5-6 to TRBJ1-5, with D uncertain. V lost 4 bases to trimming and J lost 1 base, with 12 bases between them. Looked up from germline, CDR1 is SGHDT and CDR2 is YYEEEE. This CDR3 is built from 15 residues. The CDR3 sequence is CASSLWQISNQPQHF. The CDR3 DNA follows: TGTGCCAGCAGCCTCTGGCAGATCAGCAATCAGCCCCAGCATTTT.

J is TRBJ1-1 and V is TRBV28; 9 nucleotides agree with TRBD1. The V gene end was trimmed by 6 bases and the J gene end by 5 bases; junction bases not matched to a gene: 7. The CDR3 has 14 amino acids. CDR1 MDHEN and CDR2 SYDVKM come from the germline V gene. CDR3: CASSSQGAGTEAFF. DNA for the CDR3: TGTGCCAGCAGCTCACAGGGGGCTGGGACTGAAGCTTTCTTT.

The chain is built from TRBV7-2 and TRBJ1-4; 9 bases are a match to TRBD1. The CDR3 spans 15 residues. Germline CDR1 is SGHTA and CDR2 is FQGNSA. With V trimmed by 4 bases and J by 6 bases, 6 bases remained unmatched. CDR3 sequence (DNA): TGTGCCAGCAGCTCACAGGGGGCTGGCGATGAAAAACTGTTTTTT. The encoded protein is CASSSQGAGDEKLFF.